The present TCR beta chain was sequenced within a study of blood T cells in healthy people across ages. V shed 6 bases, J shed 15 bases, and the junction held 9 bases outside the gene matches. From germline, CDR1 is SGHKS and CDR2 YYEKEE (reference sequence). The CDR3 totals 11 residues. Combining a sample-barcoded 5' primer with a J-beta primer mix, a second PCR ran for 7 to 11 cycles. One entry per CDR3 protein, called by TCRdb with MiXCR from the 5' RACE reads. The sample lists 800,000 to 1,300,000 distinct CDR3 sequences, roughly 24% occurring once. The data were also submitted as part of a second study, on T cells of mothers and their children.

The sample was blood. The sequence came from a girl under 10 years old in good health. The rearrangement joins TRBV5-5 to TRBJ2-4; 7 bases agree with TRBD2. The CDR3 spells CASTVSGIWYF. DNA for the CDR3: TGTGCCAGCACCGTGAGCGGGATTTGGTACTTC.